This TCR beta chain was recorded in a study of beta chain features in type 1 diabetes (dated by TCRdb to the late 2010s). A note on the overall study: Mean age, gender distribution, total cell number and subset yield were not different between patients and healthy donors. A total of 90 million to 120 million sorted cells were examined across all samples, and a strong correlation was observed between cell number per subset and RNA yield. Regulatory and stem cell-like memory subsets were isolated from only 8 patients and roughly eight healthy donors, whereas naive and central memory subsets came from all 30 or so donors. The study compared TCRB repertoires of sorted circulating CD4+ T cell subsets between recently diagnosed type 1 diabetes patients and matched healthy donors. Broad study findings and their caveats: Type 1 diabetes patients showed a moderate but significant shortening of TCRB CDR3 length in all four CD4+ subsets. Naive, central memory and regulatory TCRB repertoires appeared more similar among patients than among healthy donors. PCR might favor shorter templates, but patient and control samples were amplified and corrected together, so any skew would affect both groups equally. Sequencing cDNA rather than genomic DNA could over-represent highly expressing activated cells, although activation and CD3 levels did not differ between groups. HLA sub-analyses involved small numbers of individuals, so any influence of HLA type on TCRB rearrangement remained unresolved. Fewer insertions and more nucleotide deletions at VDJ recombination sites were observed in patients with type 1 diabetes, implying thymic rearrangement abnormalities.

The CDR1 and CDR2 encoded by the germline V gene are SGHRS and YFSETQ. From its cysteine to its phenylalanine, the CDR3 spans 15 amino acids. The retained sequence is limited to the CDR3, 45 bases, with the frame set at the first base. V is shortened by 4 bases, J by 6 bases, and the region joining them spans 16 bases. To note about this clone: Its antigen remains unidentified. No quality values exist for individual bases; no much larger clone is one base distant.

From each donor, a single peripheral blood sample of 100 to 150 mL on average was drawn into heparinised tubes. Naive, central memory, regulatory and stem cell-like memory CD4+ T cells were sorted on a BD FACSAria II using a panel including CD45RO, CCR7, CD25, CD127, CD95 and CD27. All sorted populations exceeded 95% purity. PBMCs were isolated right away by Lymphoprep density gradient centrifugation and were stained directly, without culture. Samples were stained and sorted in pairs, with one healthy donor and one patient per experiment, so that batch effects were minimized. The entire isolated RNA was reverse transcribed using the High Capacity cDNA Reverse Transcription Kit, and thus expressed TCRB transcripts were sequenced. Deep immunoSEQ sequencing was applied to naive, central memory and regulatory T cell samples, giving an average of roughly 3.5 million total reads per sample. Sorted cells were lysed in RLT buffer and RNA was extracted with DNase-treated RNeasy Micro or Mini kits, depending on cell number. Each cell subset was processed on its own to prevent cross-contamination, while patient and healthy donor samples were processed together. Using the immunoSEQ multiplex PCR, TCRB sequences were amplified from cDNA into 87-bp fragments spanning the CDR3 region. Sequencing of the amplicons was performed on the Illumina HiSeq platform. Per the source publication's procedure: Synthetic template baselines were used to correct PCR bias computationally, reads within Hamming distance 2 were collapsed together, and singletons that could not be merged were discarded. By aligning reads against IMGT, V, D and J genes, CDR3 length, and insertions or deletions at six rearrangement sites were assigned. Within each subset, clonotype counts were normalized to sorted cell number, after which true diversity and Gini coefficients were computed with the tcR R package. The overlap coefficient, calculated on TCRB nucleotide sequences, was used to measure repertoire sharing. Drawn from immuneACCESS, this table holds only the in-frame rearrangements with V and J called that TCRdb kept. Clones are partly lost; checked studies trace under half to an unresolved V gene and leave the rest unexplained. The D gene and trimming were derived from the DNA, and the V and J assignments and clone size from that table. The sample contains under 200,000 clones, 10% of them found a single time. More than 0.4% of the sample comes from the top ten.

The sequence links TRBV5-1 to TRBJ2-2; TRBD2 is a weak D gene call, 5 bases matching. Sequences were obtained from central memory CD4+ T cells from blood. The clonotype originates from a young man with type 1 diabetes. The CDR3 reads as follows: CASSPGELRSGELFF. The nucleotide sequence is TGCGCCAGCAGCCCCGGGGAACTGAGGTCCGGGGAGCTGTTTTTT. Full variable domain (CDR3 extended with the reference TRBV5-1 and TRBJ2-2 proteins): KAGVTQTPRYLIKTRGQQVTLSCSPISGHRSVSWYQQTPGQGLQFLFEYFSETQRNKGNFPGRFSGRQFSNSRSEMNVSTLELGDSALYLCASSPGELRSGELFFGEGSRLTVL.